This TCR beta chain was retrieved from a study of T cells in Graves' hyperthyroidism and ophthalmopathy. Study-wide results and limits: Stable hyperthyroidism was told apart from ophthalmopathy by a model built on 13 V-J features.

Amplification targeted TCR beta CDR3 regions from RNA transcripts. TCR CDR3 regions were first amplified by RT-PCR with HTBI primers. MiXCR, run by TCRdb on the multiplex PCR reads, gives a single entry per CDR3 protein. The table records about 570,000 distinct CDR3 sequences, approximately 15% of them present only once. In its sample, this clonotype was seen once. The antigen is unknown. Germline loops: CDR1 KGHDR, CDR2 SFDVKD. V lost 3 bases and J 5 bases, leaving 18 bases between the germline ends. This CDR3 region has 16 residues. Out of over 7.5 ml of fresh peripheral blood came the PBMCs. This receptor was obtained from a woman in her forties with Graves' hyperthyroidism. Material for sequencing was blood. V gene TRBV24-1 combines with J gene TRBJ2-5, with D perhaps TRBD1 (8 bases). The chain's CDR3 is CATSDPGGAGVETQYF. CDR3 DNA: TGTGCCACCAGTGATCCAGGGGGCGCGGGAGTGGAGACCCAGTACTTC.